Below are 19 T cell receptor beta chains sequenced from a single sample in a study of cytomegalovirus exposure and HLA in healthy donors. The PCR employed 60 Vbeta primers together with 13 Jbeta primers. Generated by immunoSEQ multiplex PCR, the TCRdb table keeps only in-frame clones and is missing some. The sample holds roughly 120,000 clones, about three quarters seen once. Sequenced material: PBMCs. These receptors were collected from a woman aged 55-69 years in good health and CMV-seropositive.

About this clone: The junction and the germline gene differ at one end; a read error may be behind it. V gene TRBV7-9 combines with J gene TRBJ1-1; D may be TRBD1 (5 bases). Germline CDR1 SEHNR, CDR2 FQNEAQ (reference sequence). CDR3 length: 14 amino acids. The CDR3 DNA sequence: TGTTCCAGCAGCTATTCAGGGATGAACACTGAAGCTTTCTTT. Translation gives CSSSYSGMNTEAFF.

The gene calls are TRBV29-1 and TRBJ1-3; D uncertain. The CDR3 consists of 15 residues. The V gene's germline CDR1 is SQVTM and CDR2 ANQGSEA. V was cut by 4 bases and J by 0 bases, with 13 bases left in between. The CDR3, as DNA: TGCAGCGTTGCGCCCCAGGCGCGCTCTGGAAACACCATATATTTT. This encodes CSVAPQARSGNTIYF.

The J gene is TRBJ2-1, the V gene TRBV27, with 13 bases matching TRBD2. Trimming took 7 bases from V and 8 from J; bases not matched to a gene: 5. The CDR3 loop spans 14 amino acids. CDR1 MNHEY and CDR2 SMNVEV come from the germline V gene (reference sequence). The CDR3 DNA is TGTGCCAGCATCGGACTAGCGGGAGCCTATGAGCAGTTCTTC. It translates to CASIGLAGAYEQFF.

The chain recombines TRBV27 with TRBJ2-5; the match to TRBD1 covers 7 bases. Matching the DNA end better, TRBJ2-7 makes the J call doubtful. This CDR3 is built from 16 residues. From germline, CDR1 is MNHEY and CDR2 SMNVEV (reference sequence). CDR3 coding DNA: TGTGCCAGCAGCACCGGGCGGACAGGCTTTAATAGCGAGCAGTACTTC. The encoded protein is CASSTGRTGFNSEQYF.

The chain has TRBV5-1 and TRBJ2-1, with D perhaps TRBD1 (6 bases). The CDR3 is 14 residues long. Deletions cut 7 bases from V and 7 bases from J, with 18 bases between. The germline CDR1 and CDR2 sequences are SGHRS and YFSETQ. The CDR3 loop reads CASGSGAFRNEQFF. For the CDR3, the DNA is TGCGCCAGCGGTTCAGGGGCGTTTCGTAATGAGCAGTTCTTC.

The chain combines TRBV25-1 with TRBJ1-3, with D maybe TRBD1 (5 bases). The CDR3 is made up of 14 amino acids. The V gene's germline CDR1 is MGHDK and CDR2 SYGVNS. V lost 2 bases, J lost 8 bases, and 13 bases lay in between. This chain's CDR3 is CASSERGVGDTIYF. The CDR3 DNA is TGTGCCAGCAGTGAACGGGGGGTCGGAGACACCATATATTTT.

V and J are TRBV28 and TRBJ2-5, with 7 bases lining up with TRBD2. This CDR3 is 15 amino acids long. V lost 2 bases to trimming and J lost 3 bases; unmatched junction nucleotides: 6. The germline gives CDR1 MDHEN, CDR2 SYDVKM. CDR3 loop: CASSLRGRGEETQYF. The CDR3, as DNA: TGTGCCAGCAGTTTACGGGGGAGGGGTGAAGAGACCCAGTACTTC.

This clone has only a few counts. The chain couples TRBV10-3 to TRBJ2-3; TRBD2 agrees at 7 bases. V shed 6 bases, J shed 4 bases, and the junction held 7 bases outside the gene matches. The CDR3 loop spans 14 amino acids. Per germline, CDR1 ENHRY and CDR2 SYGVKD. CDR3 region: CAISIRLASDTQYF. The CDR3 DNA reads as TGTGCCATCAGCATACGACTAGCTTCAGATACGCAGTATTTT.

The chain combines TRBV10-3 with TRBJ1-5; possibly TRBD1 for D (5 bases). Germline CDR1 is ENHRY and CDR2 is SYGVKD. The CDR3 totals 13 residues. V lost 4 bases, J lost 4 bases, and 8 bases lay in between. The CDR3 region has the DNA TGTGCCATCAGTGGGGGCCTAAATCAGCCCCAGCATTTT. Translation gives CAISGGLNQPQHF.

The chain couples TRBV5-1 to TRBJ2-1, with D tentatively TRBD2 (5 bases). V gave up 2 bases and J gave up 8 bases, with 11 bases separating them. This CDR3 is built from 13 residues. Per germline, CDR1 SGHRS and CDR2 YFSETQ. The CDR3 spells CASSLEGLDEQFF. DNA for the CDR3: TGCGCCAGCAGCTTAGAGGGTCTCGATGAGCAGTTCTTC.

The V call is TRBV5-6, the J call TRBJ2-7; TRBD2 agrees at 12 bases. Germline-derived CDR1 and CDR2 are SGHDT and YYEEEE. This CDR3 is 16 amino acids long. V dropped 3 bases and J dropped 7; count of bases not matched to a gene: 11. The CDR3 nucleotides are TGTGCCAGCAGCTCGGGCCCTCTAGCGGGAGGGTGGGAGCAGTACTTC. It is translated as CASSSGPLAGGWEQYF.

This clone is a singleton in its sample. J is TRBJ2-5 and V is TRBV6-6; 7 bases fit TRBD2. V trimming: 6 bases; J trimming: 3 bases; junction bases outside the gene matches: 13. From germline, CDR1 is MNHNY and CDR2 SVGAGI (reference sequence). CDR3 length: 16 residues. Written as DNA, the CDR3 is TGTGCCAGCAGGAGAGATCCTGGACTAGGAAAAGAGACCCAGTACTTC. Translated, it gives CASRRDPGLGKETQYF.

Only one count was recorded for this clone. The V call is TRBV2, the J call TRBJ2-7; TRBD1 agrees at 9 bases. V trimming: 10 bases; J trimming: 3 bases; junction bases outside the gene matches: 4. Germline V lookup: CDR1 SNHLY, CDR2 FYNNEI. The CDR3 is 12 amino acids. The CDR3 loop reads CATGTGYYEQYF. The CDR3 nucleotides read TGTGCCACCGGGACAGGGTACTACGAGCAGTACTTC.

The CDR3 coding sequence is TGTGCCAGCACCCCCAGTCTTCTTCAGCCCCAGCATTTT. Protein product: CASTPSLLQPQHF. The chain has TRBV28 and TRBJ1-5; D is undetermined. Germline V gene lookup returns CDR1 MDHEN and CDR2 SYDVKM. The V gene lost 7 bases and the J gene lost 6 bases, with 13 bases spanning the gap. This CDR3 is built from 13 residues.

The chain recombines TRBV19 with TRBJ2-5; weak D call: TRBD2 (5 bases). Deletions cut 8 bases from V and 5 bases from J, with 15 bases between. This CDR3 is 13 amino acids long. Germline V gene sequence: CDR1 LNHDA, CDR2 SQIVND (reference sequence). CDR3 protein: CASSREREETQYF. The CDR3 DNA sequence: TGTGCCAGTTCTCGGGAAAGGGAGGAGACCCAGTACTTC.

The rearrangement joins TRBV27 to TRBJ2-5; D is possibly TRBD1 (6 bases). Germline values: CDR1 MNHEY, CDR2 SMNVEV (reference sequence). With 2 bases removed from V and 5 bases from J, the gap between germline ends came to 15 bases. The CDR3 is made up of 15 amino acids. DNA for the CDR3: TGTGCCAGCAGTTTAAGTACAGGGTCTCTCGAGACCCAGTACTTC. It is translated as CASSLSTGSLETQYF.

The V call is TRBV19, the J call TRBJ1-2, with D uncertain. Looked up from germline, CDR1 is LNHDA and CDR2 is SQIVND (reference sequence). The CDR3 contains 15 residues. The V and J ends lost 5 bases and 6 bases respectively, with 19 bases between them. The chain's CDR3 is CASSSGEGRIDGYTF. CDR3 coding DNA: TGTGCCAGTAGTTCCGGGGAGGGCAGGATTGATGGCTACACCTTC.

The chain couples TRBV7-2 to TRBJ1-1; D remains unclear. The CDR3 contains 12 residues. Looked up from germline, CDR1 is SGHTA and CDR2 is FQGNSA. V was shortened by 5 bases and J by 11 bases, with 15 bases between the two germline ends. CDR3 loop: CASSHPPRMAFF. DNA of the CDR3: TGTGCCAGCAGCCACCCACCCAGGATGGCTTTCTTT.

This clone was observed a few times. This chain links TRBV10-3 with TRBJ1-4; 7 bases match TRBD1. Losses at the gene ends were 11 bases for V and 4 bases for J; bases not matched to a gene: 7. This CDR3 is built from 13 residues. From germline, CDR1 is ENHRY and CDR2 SYGVKD. The CDR3 loop reads CAVRQGLNEKLFF. As DNA, the CDR3 is TGTGCCGTACGACAGGGCCTTAATGAAAAACTGTTTTTT.